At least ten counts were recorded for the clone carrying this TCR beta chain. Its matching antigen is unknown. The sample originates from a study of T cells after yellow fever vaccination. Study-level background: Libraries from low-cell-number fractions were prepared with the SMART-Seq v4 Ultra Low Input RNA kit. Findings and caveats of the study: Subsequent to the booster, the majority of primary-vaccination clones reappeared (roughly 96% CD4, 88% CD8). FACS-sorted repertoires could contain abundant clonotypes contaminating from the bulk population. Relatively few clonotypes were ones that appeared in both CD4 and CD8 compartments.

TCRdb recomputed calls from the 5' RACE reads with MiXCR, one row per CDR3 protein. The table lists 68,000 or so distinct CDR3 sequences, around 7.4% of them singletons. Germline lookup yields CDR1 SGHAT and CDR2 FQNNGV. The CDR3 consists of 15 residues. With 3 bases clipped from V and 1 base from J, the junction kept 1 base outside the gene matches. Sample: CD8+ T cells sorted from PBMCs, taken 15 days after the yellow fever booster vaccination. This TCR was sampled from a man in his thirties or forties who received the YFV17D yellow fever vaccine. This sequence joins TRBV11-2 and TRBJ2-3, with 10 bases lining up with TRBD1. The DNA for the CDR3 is TGTGCCAGCAGCTTCGGGACAGGGGGCACAGATACGCAGTATTTT. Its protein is CASSFGTGGTDTQYF.